Listed here is a single T cell receptor beta chain. As yet, its antigen is unknown. An end of the junction does not agree with germline; a read error may underlie this. Germline CDR1 SEHNR, CDR2 FQNEAQ (reference sequence). The CDR3 runs 17 residues. In the PCR, 60 Vbeta and 13 Jbeta primers were used. The data were produced by immunoSEQ multiplex PCR, yet TCRdb's version contains in-frame clones alone and is incomplete. The table records under 200,000 clones, about 85% of them present only once. This entry is derived from a study of cytomegalovirus exposure and HLA in healthy donors. The wider study: There were around 100 million unique TCR beta sequences, drawn from 200 million or so T cells, in an earlier analysis.

Overall study findings and caveats: Data from an earlier analysis indicated that most TCR beta V segments were productive either about 90% or about 30% of the time.

The source is a male donor in good health and CMV-seropositive. The chain is built from TRBV7-9 and TRBJ2-6, with 11 positions matching TRBD1. Sequencing was carried out using PBMCs. As DNA, the CDR3 is TGTTCCAGCAGCCGGGTGGGACAGGGGGTAGGGGCCAACGTCCTGACTTTC. Translated: CSSSRVGQGVGANVLTF.